This TCR beta chain stems from a study of CD8+ T cells in alopecia areata. Study-level results: Higher clonality and more expanded CD8+ clones appeared in lesional than normal scalp.

V lost 4 bases, J lost 4 bases, and 13 bases lay in between. Germline-derived CDR1 and CDR2 are SQVTM and ANQGSEA. This CDR3 region has 13 residues. Comments on this clone: No antigen is known for it.

Sequencing used cDNA as its template, made by extracting RNA and reverse transcribing it. Sequencing was performed with immunoSEQ multiplex PCR; in TCRdb, only in-frame clones are kept and a portion is missing. This table holds around 210,000 clones, about 61% found once. The V and J genes are TRBV29-1 and TRBJ1-2; D is perhaps TRBD1 (6 bases). The sequence was collected from a human donor in good health. The source material was CD8+ T cells sorted from blood. The CDR3 sequence: CSVVGGEFYGYTF. As DNA, the CDR3 is TGCAGCGTTGTAGGGGGGGAGTTCTATGGCTACACCTTC.